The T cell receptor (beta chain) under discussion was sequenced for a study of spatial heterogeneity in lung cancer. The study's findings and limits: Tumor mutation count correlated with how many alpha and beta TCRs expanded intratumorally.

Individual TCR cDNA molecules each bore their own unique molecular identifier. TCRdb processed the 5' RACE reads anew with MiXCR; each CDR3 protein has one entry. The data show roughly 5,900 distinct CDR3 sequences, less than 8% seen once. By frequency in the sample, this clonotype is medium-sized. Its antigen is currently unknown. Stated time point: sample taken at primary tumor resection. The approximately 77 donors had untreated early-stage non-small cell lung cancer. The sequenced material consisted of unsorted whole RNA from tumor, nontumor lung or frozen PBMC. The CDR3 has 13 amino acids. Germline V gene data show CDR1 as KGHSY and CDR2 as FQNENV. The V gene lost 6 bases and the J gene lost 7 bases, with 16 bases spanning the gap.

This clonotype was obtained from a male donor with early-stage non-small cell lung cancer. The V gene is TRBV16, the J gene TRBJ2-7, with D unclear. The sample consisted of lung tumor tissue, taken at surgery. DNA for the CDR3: TGTGCCAGCAGTAGACTCACTGGTAGTGAGCAGTACTTC. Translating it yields CASSRLTGSEQYF.